The text below deals with one TCR beta chain. This sample was taken from a study of blood T cell repertoires in COVID-19. The overall study: The United States, Italy and Spain supplied acute and convalescent COVID-19 samples. PBMCs, B-cell-depleted T cells, or T cells provided the cDNA or gDNA that made up the material.

Original processing methods: Amplification from reference gene primers served as the basis for estimated nucleated cell counts. The method was immunoSEQ multiplex PCR; TCRdb's version includes in-frame clones alone and lacks a portion of them. V, J and clone size were drawn from that table, and D and trimming were deduced from the DNA. The data contain 200,000 to 250,000 clones, about 85% of them singletons. Germline CDR1 MNHEY, CDR2 SMNVEV (reference sequence). V trimming: 5 bases; J trimming: 4 bases; junction bases outside the gene matches: 7. There are 15 residues in the CDR3. The sequence came from a woman younger than 35 who had recovered from COVID-19. The sequenced material came from peripheral blood. The chain couples TRBV27 to TRBJ1-1; TRBD1 aligns across 10 bases. CDR3 protein: CASSPLGQGFTEAFF. In nucleotides, the CDR3 is TGTGCCAGCAGTCCCCTGGGACAGGGGTTCACTGAAGCTTTCTTT.